A single sample is the source of the 14 T cell receptor beta chains below, sequenced in a study of tumor and adjacent non-tumor tissue in lung cancer. The template was RNA from unsorted bulk tissue. The normal lung tissue was taken more than 3 cm from the tumor edge. Three rounds of nested PCR, following a modified ARM-PCR protocol, produced the TCRbeta library. MiXCR was run by TCRdb on the multiplex PCR reads, yielding one entry per CDR3 protein. The sample records roughly 67,000 distinct CDR3 sequences, under 80% being singletons. Sequencing used distant non-tumor lung tissue. The receptor source for this set is a man aged 55-75 years with non-small cell lung cancer.

To note about this clonotype: The junction differs from germline at one of its ends, possibly a read error. The rearrangement links TRBV5-4 to TRBJ2-7, with D possibly being TRBD1 (5 bases). Germline CDR1 and CDR2: SGHNT and YYREEE (reference sequence). CDR3 length: 12 amino acids. This CDR3 reads CASSWGGHEQYF. The CDR3 DNA is TGCGCCAGCAGCTGGGGCGGCCACGAGCAGTACTTC.

The J gene is TRBJ2-7, the V gene TRBV4-2; TRBD1 agrees at 9 bases. This CDR3 is built from 14 residues. The germline gives CDR1 LGHNA, CDR2 YNFKEQ. CDR3 loop: CESSPTGGRDVQYF. In DNA form, the CDR3 reads TGTGAAAGCAGCCCGACAGGGGGTAGGGACGTGCAGTACTTC.

This clonotype was observed a single time. The V gene is TRBV5-6, the J gene TRBJ2-2, with TRBD1 as a possible D gene (6 bases). There are 14 residues in the CDR3. Trimming took 0 bases from V and 13 from J, leaving 16 bases between them. Germline CDR1 and CDR2: SGHDT and YYEEEE. CDR3 in amino acids: CASSLGQQGRRLFF. The CDR3 DNA sequence: TGTGCCAGCAGCTTGGGCCAACAGGGCAGACGGCTGTTTTTT.

CDR3 protein: CANSPEVAGGNGEQFF. CDR3 in DNA: TGTGCTAACAGTCCGGAGGTAGCGGGAGGTAACGGTGAGCAGTTCTTC. The V and J genes are TRBV7-7 and TRBJ2-1; 10 bases fit TRBD2. Germline lookup yields CDR1 SSHAT and CDR2 FNYEAQ (reference sequence). This CDR3 is 16 amino acids long. Full variable domain (remainder filled in from reference TRBV7-7 and TRBJ2-1): GAGVSQSPRYKVTKRGQDVTLRCDPISSHATLYWYQQALGQGPEFLTYFNYEAQPDKSGLPSDRFSAERPEGSISTLTIQRTEQRDSAMYRCANSPEVAGGNGEQFFGPGTRLTVL.

For this clonotype: A read error may produce the germline difference seen at one junction end. V gene TRBV6-1 combines with J gene TRBJ2-1, with D maybe TRBD1 (6 bases). Germline lookup yields CDR1 MNHNS and CDR2 SASEGT. This CDR3 region has 15 residues. The CDR3 region is CAGSEVPGQGYEQFF. The CDR3 DNA reads as TGTGCCGGCAGTGAAGTCCCGGGACAAGGGTATGAGCAGTTCTTC.

Turning to this clonotype: The junction departs from the called germline gene at one end, perhaps through a read error. This chain uses TRBV20-1 with TRBJ1-1, with TRBD1 as a possible D gene (6 bases). The CDR3 has 12 amino acids. The germline CDR1 and CDR2 sequences are DFQATT and SNEGSKA (reference sequence). CDR3 region: CSARVRDTETFF. CDR3 nucleotides: TGCAGTGCGCGGGTCAGGGACACTGAAACTTTCTTT.

About this clonotype itself: Germline is not matched at one junction end, which may reflect a read error. V and J are TRBV6-1 and TRBJ2-3, with 9 positions matching TRBD2. Per germline, CDR1 MNHNS and CDR2 SASEGT. The CDR3 runs 15 residues. The CDR3 reads CVSRPSGGRANTQYF. DNA for the CDR3: TGTGTCAGCAGACCTTCGGGCGGGAGGGCAAATACGCAGTATTTT.

The chain recombines TRBV20-1 with TRBJ2-1; D remains ambiguous. Germline CDR1 and CDR2: DFQATT and SNEGSKA (reference sequence). CDR3 length equals 16 residues. V lost 3 bases, J lost 0 bases, and 15 bases lay in between. The CDR3 nucleotides are TGCAGTGCTAGCCAAATCAGGAGCCCCTCCTACAATGAGCAGTTCTTC. It translates to CSASQIRSPSYNEQFF.

V gene TRBV11-3 combines with J gene TRBJ2-1, with 7 bases aligning to TRBD2. CDR1 and CDR2 (germline): SGHNT, YENEEA. J gave up 0 bases and V 8 bases, and 7 bases lay outside the gene matches. This CDR3 region has 15 residues. The CDR3 sequence: CASCSRGGSYNEQFF. The CDR3 coding sequence is TGTGCCAGCTGCTCACGCGGGGGCTCCTACAATGAGCAGTTCTTC. Full variable domain (rest looked up from reference TRBV11-3 and TRBJ2-1): EAGVVQSPRYKIIEKKQPVAFWCNPISGHNTLYWYLQNLGQGPELLIRYENEEAVDDSQLPKDRFSAERLKGVDSTLKIQPAELGDSAVYLCASCSRGGSYNEQFFGPGTRLTVL.

Concerning this clonotype itself: Sequence at one end of the junction differs from germline and may be a read error. V gene TRBV12-3 or TRBV12-4 combines with J gene TRBJ2-1; 8 bases align to TRBD2. The CDR3 totals 15 residues. CDR3 nucleotides: TGTGCCAGCAGTTTTAGGGGACTAGATTACAATGAGCAGTCCTTC. The encoded protein is CASSFRGLDYNEQSF.

About this clonotype itself: The junction differs from germline at one of its ends, possibly a read error. The chain carries TRBV11-1 and TRBJ2-7, with no clear D. This CDR3 region has 15 residues. Germline V gives CDR1 SGHAT, CDR2 FQDESV (reference sequence). CDR3 sequence reads: CASNLNQDGRYEQYF. The CDR3 DNA reads as TGTGCCAGCAACTTAAACCAGGATGGCCGCTACGAGCAGTACTTC.

With regard to this clonotype: One junction end does not reproduce the germline sequence, and a read error may be involved. This chain joins TRBV14 and TRBJ2-1; D is unresolved. This CDR3 is 16 amino acids long. Per germline, CDR1 SGHDN and CDR2 FVKESK. The CDR3 coding sequence is TGTGCCAACAGCGAAGATTTTCGGGCGGTTAACAATGAGCAGTTCTTC. It codes for CANSEDFRAVNNEQFF.

This clonotype has only one observation. One junction end disagrees with the germline gene, perhaps due to a read error. The genes are TRBV29-1 and TRBJ2-3; TRBD1 aligns across 10 bases. Germline lookup yields CDR1 SQVTM and CDR2 ANQGSEA. The CDR3 length is 16 residues. CDR3 coding DNA: TGCAGCGCCTGTACAACCGGGACAGGGGTCGCAGATATGCAGTATTTT. Translating gives CSACTTGTGVADMQYF.

About this clonotype: One junction end disagrees with the germline gene, perhaps due to a read error. V usage is TRBV6-6 and J usage is TRBJ1-4; D not resolved. The CDR3 spans 15 residues. CDR1 is MNHNY and CDR2 is SVGAGI in the germline V gene (reference sequence). The CDR3 here is CASSRTVTGNEKLFF. The CDR3 nucleotides read TGCGCCAGCAGTAGAACCGTGACTGGGAATGAAAAACTGTTTTTT.